This record covers a single T cell receptor beta chain. Its antigen is unknown. The CDR3 contains 15 residues. The germline V gene encodes CDR1 LNHDA and CDR2 SQIVND (reference sequence). J gave up 2 bases and V 5 bases, and 5 bases lay outside the gene matches. TCRdb redid the calling of the RT-PCR reads with MiXCR, one entry per CDR3 protein. The sample has 610,000 or so distinct CDR3 sequences, roughly 15% seen once. This specimen comes from a study of response to subunit inactivated influenza vaccine. Study observations and caveats: Few new T cells, the authors suggested, are recruited by each seasonal influenza vaccination.

J is TRBJ1-2 and V is TRBV19; 10 bases line up with TRBD1. Source: PBMCs from blood, taken about 12 days after vaccination. The source is a man aged 45-65 years who received an inactivated influenza vaccine. The CDR3: CASSVDRGRNYGYTF. The CDR3 nucleotides are TGTGCCAGTAGTGTTGACAGGGGGCGAAACTATGGCTACACCTTC.